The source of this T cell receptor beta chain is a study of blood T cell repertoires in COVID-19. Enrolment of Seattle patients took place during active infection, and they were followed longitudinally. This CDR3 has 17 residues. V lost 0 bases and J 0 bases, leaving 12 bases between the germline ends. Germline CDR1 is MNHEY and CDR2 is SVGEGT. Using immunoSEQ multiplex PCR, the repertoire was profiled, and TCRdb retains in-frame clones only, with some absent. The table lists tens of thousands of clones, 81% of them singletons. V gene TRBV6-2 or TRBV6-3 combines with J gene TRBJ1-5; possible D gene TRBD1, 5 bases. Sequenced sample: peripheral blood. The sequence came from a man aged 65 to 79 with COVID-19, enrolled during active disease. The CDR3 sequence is CASSYSSGFISNQPQHF. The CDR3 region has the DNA TGTGCCAGCAGTTACTCCTCAGGGTTCATTAGCAATCAGCCCCAGCATTTT.